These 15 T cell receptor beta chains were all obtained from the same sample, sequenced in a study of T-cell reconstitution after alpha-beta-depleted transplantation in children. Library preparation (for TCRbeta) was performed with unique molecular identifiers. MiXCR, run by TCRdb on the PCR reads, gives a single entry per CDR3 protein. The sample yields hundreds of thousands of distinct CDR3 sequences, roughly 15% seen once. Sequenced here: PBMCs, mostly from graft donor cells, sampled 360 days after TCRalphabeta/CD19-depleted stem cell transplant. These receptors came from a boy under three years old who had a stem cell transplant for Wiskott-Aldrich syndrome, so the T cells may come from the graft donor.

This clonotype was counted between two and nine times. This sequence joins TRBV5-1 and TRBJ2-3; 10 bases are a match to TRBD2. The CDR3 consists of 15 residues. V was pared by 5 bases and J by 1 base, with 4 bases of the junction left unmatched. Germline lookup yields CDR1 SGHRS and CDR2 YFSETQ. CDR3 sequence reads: CASRSGTSGTDTQYF. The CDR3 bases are TGCGCCAGCAGATCCGGGACTAGCGGCACAGATACGCAGTATTTT.

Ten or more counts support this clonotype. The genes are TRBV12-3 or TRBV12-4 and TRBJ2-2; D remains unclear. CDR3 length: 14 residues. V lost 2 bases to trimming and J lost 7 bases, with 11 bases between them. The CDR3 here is CASSLYGRIGELFF. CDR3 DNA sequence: TGTGCCAGCAGTTTATACGGACGGATCGGGGAGCTGTTTTTT.

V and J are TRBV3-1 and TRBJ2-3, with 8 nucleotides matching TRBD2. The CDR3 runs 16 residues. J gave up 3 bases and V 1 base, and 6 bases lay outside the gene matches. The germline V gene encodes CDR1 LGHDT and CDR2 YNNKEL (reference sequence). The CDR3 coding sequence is TGTGCCAGCAGCCAAGTTCCGGGAGGGAGGACAGATACGCAGTATTTT. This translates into CASSQVPGGRTDTQYF.

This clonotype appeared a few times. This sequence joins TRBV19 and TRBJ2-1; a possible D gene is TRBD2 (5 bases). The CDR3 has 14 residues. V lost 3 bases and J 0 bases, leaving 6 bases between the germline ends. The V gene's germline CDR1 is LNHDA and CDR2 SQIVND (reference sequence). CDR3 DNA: TGTGCCAGTAGTATCGAGGGCTCCTACAATGAGCAGTTCTTC. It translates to CASSIEGSYNEQFF.

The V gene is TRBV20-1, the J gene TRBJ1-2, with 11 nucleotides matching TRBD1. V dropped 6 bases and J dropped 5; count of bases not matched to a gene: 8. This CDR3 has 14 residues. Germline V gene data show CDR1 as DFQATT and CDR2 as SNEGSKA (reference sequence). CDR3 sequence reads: CSAADRGRKYGYTF. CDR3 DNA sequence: TGCAGTGCCGCGGACAGGGGGCGAAAGTATGGCTACACCTTC.

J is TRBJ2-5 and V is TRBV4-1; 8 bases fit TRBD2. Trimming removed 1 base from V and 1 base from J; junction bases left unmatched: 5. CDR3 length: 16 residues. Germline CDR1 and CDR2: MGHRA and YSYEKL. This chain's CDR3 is CASSQGVAGLQETQYF. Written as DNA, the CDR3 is TGCGCCAGCAGCCAAGGGGTAGCGGGGCTCCAAGAGACCCAGTACTTC.

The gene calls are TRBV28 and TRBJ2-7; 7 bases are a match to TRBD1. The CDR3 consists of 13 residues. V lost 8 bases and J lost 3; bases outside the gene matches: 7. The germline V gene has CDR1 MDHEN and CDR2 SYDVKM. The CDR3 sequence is CASATGPNYEQYF. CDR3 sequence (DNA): TGTGCCAGCGCGACAGGGCCTAACTACGAGCAGTACTTC.

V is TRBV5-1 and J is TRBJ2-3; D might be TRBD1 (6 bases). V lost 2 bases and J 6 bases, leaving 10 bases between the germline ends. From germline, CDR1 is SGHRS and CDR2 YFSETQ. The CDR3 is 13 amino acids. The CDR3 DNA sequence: TGCGCCAGCAGCTTTTACAGGGCTGATACGCAGTATTTT. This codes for CASSFYRADTQYF.

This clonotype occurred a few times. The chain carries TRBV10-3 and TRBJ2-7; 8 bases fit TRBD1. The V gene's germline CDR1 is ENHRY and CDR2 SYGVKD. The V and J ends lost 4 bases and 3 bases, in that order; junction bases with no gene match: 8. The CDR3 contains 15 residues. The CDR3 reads CAISATGGVSYEQYF. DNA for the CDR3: TGTGCCATCAGTGCCACAGGGGGAGTGAGCTACGAGCAGTACTTC.

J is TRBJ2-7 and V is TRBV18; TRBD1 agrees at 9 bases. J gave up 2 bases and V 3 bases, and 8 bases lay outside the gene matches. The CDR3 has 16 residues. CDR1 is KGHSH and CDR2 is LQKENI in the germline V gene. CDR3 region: CASSPLTGGQAYEQYF. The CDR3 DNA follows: TGTGCCAGCTCACCGCTAACAGGGGGCCAGGCCTACGAGCAGTACTTC. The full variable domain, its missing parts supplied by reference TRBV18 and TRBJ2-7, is NAGVMQNPRHLVRRRGQEARLRCSPMKGHSHVYWYRQLPEEGLKFMVYLQKENIIDESGMPKERFSAEFPKEGPSILRIQQVVRGDSAAYFCASSPLTGGQAYEQYFGPGTRLTVT.

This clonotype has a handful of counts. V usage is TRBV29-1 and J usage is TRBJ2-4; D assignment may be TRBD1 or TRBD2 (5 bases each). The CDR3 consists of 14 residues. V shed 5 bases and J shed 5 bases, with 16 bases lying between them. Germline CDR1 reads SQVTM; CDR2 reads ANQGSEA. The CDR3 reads CSVNSRWDENIQYF. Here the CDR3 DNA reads TGCAGCGTTAATAGCCGCTGGGACGAAAACATTCAGTACTTC.

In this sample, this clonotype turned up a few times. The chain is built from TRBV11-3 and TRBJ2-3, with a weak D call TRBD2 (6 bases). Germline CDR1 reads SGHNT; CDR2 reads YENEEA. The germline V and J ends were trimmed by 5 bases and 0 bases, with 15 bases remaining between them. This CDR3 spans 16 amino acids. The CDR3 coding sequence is TGTGCCAGCAGCCGACTAGTCGCTTCTAGCACAGATACGCAGTATTTT. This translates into CASSRLVASSTDTQYF.

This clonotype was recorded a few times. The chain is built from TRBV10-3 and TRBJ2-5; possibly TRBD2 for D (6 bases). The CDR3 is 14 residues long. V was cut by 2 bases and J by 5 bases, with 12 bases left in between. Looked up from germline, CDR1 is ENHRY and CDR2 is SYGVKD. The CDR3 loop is CAISEPGRRETQYF. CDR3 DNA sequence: TGTGCCATCAGTGAGCCAGGGAGGAGGGAGACCCAGTACTTC.

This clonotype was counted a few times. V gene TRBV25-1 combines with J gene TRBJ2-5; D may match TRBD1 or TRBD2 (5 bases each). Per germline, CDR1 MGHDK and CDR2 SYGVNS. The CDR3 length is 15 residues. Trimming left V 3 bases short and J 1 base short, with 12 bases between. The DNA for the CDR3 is TGTGCCAGCAGTGAGGTAATCGGGACCCAAGAGACCCAGTACTTC. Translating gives CASSEVIGTQETQYF.

The chain's CDR3 is CASSLSSTVTGELFF. CDR3 DNA sequence: TGTGCCAGCAGCTTAAGCAGCACTGTTACCGGGGAGCTGTTTTTT. V is TRBV7-2 and J is TRBJ2-2, with D unresolved. V dropped 2 bases and J dropped 5 bases, with 12 bases sitting between them. The germline gives CDR1 SGHTA, CDR2 FQGNSA. The CDR3 consists of 15 residues.